Listed below are T cell receptor beta chains from one sample, sequenced in a study of early T cells in non-severe SARS-CoV-2 infection. TCRdb reanalysed the 5' RACE reads using MiXCR and keeps one entry per CDR3 protein. This sample yields about 130,000 distinct CDR3 sequences, of which about 15% are seen a single time; around a fifth belongs to the top ten. Sequences were obtained from whole blood. These receptors were taken from an adult who was a healthcare worker with PCR-confirmed SARS-CoV-2 infection or an uninfected control (not recorded which). Each CDR3 is given with its conserved first and last residue. Fields, in order: D gene, V gene, J gene, clone size, CDR3 DNA, CDR3 protein. D genes are given only for firm matches. Only part of the rows carry a size: once, few, many, or a class if the clone is expanded.

d_call: .
v_call: TRBV6-1
j_call: TRBJ1-1
clone_size: few
cdr3_nt: TGTGCCAGCAGTGACGAGGGCTTGAGCACTGAAGCTTTCTTT
cdr3_aa: CASSDEGLSTEAFF

d_call: .
v_call: TRBV12-3/TRBV12-4
j_call: TRBJ1-4
clone_size: few
cdr3_nt: TGTGCCAGCAGTTTAACAACTAGCGGGGGCCTGGGGGAAAAACTGTTTTTT
cdr3_aa: CASSLTTSGGLGEKLFF

d_call: .
v_call: TRBV6-5
j_call: TRBJ2-1
clone_size: .
cdr3_nt: TGTGCCTCCGCCCCGGACAGAGACAATGAGCAGTTCTTC
cdr3_aa: CASAPDRDNEQFF

d_call: .
v_call: TRBV29-1
j_call: TRBJ1-1
clone_size: .
cdr3_nt: TGCAGCACCGACAAAGACACTGAAGCTTTCTTT
cdr3_aa: CSTDKDTEAFF

d_call: .
v_call: TRBV13
j_call: TRBJ2-5
clone_size: .
cdr3_nt: TGTGCCAGCAGCTCGGGACGGGGAGAGACCCAGTACTTC
cdr3_aa: CASSSGRGETQYF

d_call: .
v_call: TRBV20-1
j_call: TRBJ1-2
clone_size: .
cdr3_nt: TGCAGTGCTAGAGAAGGAGGGAAACTGGATGGCTACACCTTC
cdr3_aa: CSAREGGKLDGYTF

d_call: .
v_call: TRBV7-8
j_call: TRBJ2-5
clone_size: .
cdr3_nt: TGTACCAGCAACCTAGGTGTGGGGGCGGAGACCCAGTACTTC
cdr3_aa: CTSNLGVGAETQYF

d_call: .
v_call: TRBV7-9
j_call: TRBJ2-3
clone_size: .
cdr3_nt: TGTGCCAGCAGCCTCCGGACAGCTTACACAGATACGCAGTATTTT
cdr3_aa: CASSLRTAYTDTQYF

d_call: .
v_call: TRBV30
j_call: TRBJ2-5
clone_size: .
cdr3_nt: TGTGCCTGGAGTGTCACTCAAGAGACCCAGTACTTC
cdr3_aa: CAWSVTQETQYF

d_call: TRBD2
v_call: TRBV12-3/TRBV12-4
j_call: TRBJ2-7
clone_size: few
cdr3_nt: TGTGCCAGCAGCTTACCCGGGACTAGTCTCGAGCAGTACTTC
cdr3_aa: CASSLPGTSLEQYF

d_call: TRBD2
v_call: TRBV7-9
j_call: TRBJ2-5
clone_size: .
cdr3_nt: TGTGCCAGCAGCCCCCTCGGCTGGGGGGGTGAGGCCCAGTACTTC
cdr3_aa: CASSPLGWGGEAQYF

d_call: TRBD1
v_call: TRBV10-1
j_call: TRBJ1-4
clone_size: .
cdr3_nt: TGCGCCAGCAGTCCCGGGACAGGGGAATCTACTAATGAAAAACTGTTTTTT
cdr3_aa: CASSPGTGESTNEKLFF

d_call: .
v_call: TRBV20-1
j_call: TRBJ1-2
clone_size: few
cdr3_nt: TGCAGTGCTAGGTTCCTTCAAGCTTCCTATGGCTACACCTTC
cdr3_aa: CSARFLQASYGYTF

d_call: .
v_call: TRBV11-2
j_call: TRBJ2-7
clone_size: many
cdr3_nt: TGTGCCAGCAGCTTTAGCGGAGGCAGCTCCTACGAGCAGTACTTC
cdr3_aa: CASSFSGGSSYEQYF

d_call: .
v_call: TRBV11-2
j_call: TRBJ2-7
clone_size: many
cdr3_nt: TGTGCCAGCGGGCTGGCCCCCTTCGGCGAGCAGTACTTC
cdr3_aa: CASGLAPFGEQYF

d_call: .
v_call: TRBV5-1
j_call: TRBJ2-1
clone_size: once
cdr3_nt: TGCGTCAGCATGAGGGAAGGAGGTAATGAGCAGTTCTTC
cdr3_aa: CVSMREGGNEQFF

d_call: .
v_call: TRBV7-9
j_call: TRBJ1-1
clone_size: many
cdr3_nt: TGTGCCAGCACCCCTAGGGGCCAGGGGTACACTGAAGCTTTCTTT
cdr3_aa: CASTPRGQGYTEAFF

d_call: .
v_call: TRBV5-1
j_call: TRBJ2-2
clone_size: few
cdr3_nt: TGCGCCAGCAGCTCCAGGGTGACTGGCACCGGGGAGCTGTTTTTT
cdr3_aa: CASSSRVTGTGELFF

d_call: .
v_call: TRBV18
j_call: TRBJ1-3
clone_size: .
cdr3_nt: TGTGCCAGCTCACCAAGCTCAATGGGTAACACCATATATTTT
cdr3_aa: CASSPSSMGNTIYF

d_call: .
v_call: TRBV7-9
j_call: TRBJ2-2
clone_size: .
cdr3_nt: TGTGCCAGCAGCCCAGGACTAAAGCGTGAACCCGGGGAGCTGTTTTTT
cdr3_aa: CASSPGLKREPGELFF

d_call: .
v_call: TRBV9
j_call: TRBJ2-4
clone_size: .
cdr3_nt: TGTGCCAGCAGCGTGGGTGTACTAGCCAAAAACATTCAGTACTTC
cdr3_aa: CASSVGVLAKNIQYF

d_call: .
v_call: TRBV7-2
j_call: TRBJ1-5
clone_size: many
cdr3_nt: TGTGCCAGCAGCTCTGACAGCTTCAATCAGCCCCAGCATTTT
cdr3_aa: CASSSDSFNQPQHF

d_call: TRBD1
v_call: TRBV7-8
j_call: TRBJ1-2
clone_size: .
cdr3_nt: TGTGCCAGCAGCCCAACAGGGGCAGGCTACACCTTC
cdr3_aa: CASSPTGAGYTF

d_call: .
v_call: TRBV4-1
j_call: TRBJ2-5
clone_size: few
cdr3_nt: TGCGCCAGCAGCCAAGTTAGGGCGGGGCAAGAGACCCAGTACTTC
cdr3_aa: CASSQVRAGQETQYF

d_call: .
v_call: TRBV3-1
j_call: TRBJ1-2
clone_size: few
cdr3_nt: TGTGCCAGCAGCCAAGGGGGGAGGTCTGGCTACACCTTC
cdr3_aa: CASSQGGRSGYTF

d_call: .
v_call: TRBV6-4
j_call: TRBJ2-3
clone_size: few
cdr3_nt: TGTGCCAGCAGTGACCAGCTCGGAGATACGCAGTATTTT
cdr3_aa: CASSDQLGDTQYF

d_call: TRBD1
v_call: TRBV7-7
j_call: TRBJ1-2
clone_size: many
cdr3_nt: TGTGCCAGCAGCGTCCGGGACAGTCCCTACAACTATGGCTACACCTTC
cdr3_aa: CASSVRDSPYNYGYTF

d_call: .
v_call: TRBV29-1
j_call: TRBJ2-1
clone_size: few
cdr3_nt: TGCAGCTCCGATAATCCTCTCAGGGGTAATGAGCAGTTCTTC
cdr3_aa: CSSDNPLRGNEQFF

d_call: .
v_call: TRBV2
j_call: TRBJ2-1
clone_size: few
cdr3_nt: TGTGCCAGCAGGTCCCGGGACCCAAAGTACAATGAGCAGTTCTTC
cdr3_aa: CASRSRDPKYNEQFF

d_call: .
v_call: TRBV7-9
j_call: TRBJ1-6
clone_size: few
cdr3_nt: TGTGCCAGCAGCCGGACGATGGGCAACCTCCACTTT
cdr3_aa: CASSRTMGNLHF

d_call: .
v_call: TRBV11-2
j_call: TRBJ2-7
clone_size: few
cdr3_nt: TGTGCCAGCAGCTTAGTGTCATTAGGGGCCTACGAGCAGTACTTC
cdr3_aa: CASSLVSLGAYEQYF

d_call: .
v_call: TRBV27
j_call: TRBJ2-7
clone_size: few
cdr3_nt: TGTGCCAGCAGTCGAAACCGGGCCCTCGGCGGCGAGCAGTACTTC
cdr3_aa: CASSRNRALGGEQYF

d_call: .
v_call: TRBV12-3/TRBV12-4
j_call: TRBJ1-5
clone_size: few
cdr3_nt: TGTGCCAGCAGTTCTGCGGGAGTCAATCAGCCCCAGCATTTT
cdr3_aa: CASSSAGVNQPQHF

d_call: .
v_call: TRBV7-8
j_call: TRBJ2-7
clone_size: few
cdr3_nt: TGTGCCAGCAGCCACCGGGAAGGGGCGGGCTACGAGCAGTACTTC
cdr3_aa: CASSHREGAGYEQYF

d_call: TRBD2
v_call: TRBV7-2
j_call: TRBJ2-1
clone_size: few
cdr3_nt: TGTGCCAGCAGCTTTCTCTCGGCGGGGGGTTTCAATGAGCAGTTCTTC
cdr3_aa: CASSFLSAGGFNEQFF

d_call: TRBD1
v_call: TRBV12-3/TRBV12-4
j_call: TRBJ1-2
clone_size: few
cdr3_nt: TGTGCCAGCAGTCTAGGGGGCCGGTATGGCTACACCTTC
cdr3_aa: CASSLGGRYGYTF

d_call: .
v_call: TRBV12-3/TRBV12-4
j_call: TRBJ2-7
clone_size: .
cdr3_nt: TGTGCCAGCAGTTTCGGTGGAGGAGTCTACGAGCAGTACTTC
cdr3_aa: CASSFGGGVYEQYF

d_call: .
v_call: TRBV29-1
j_call: TRBJ1-3
clone_size: few
cdr3_nt: TGCAGCGTTCTGAGTAATTCTGGAAACACCATATATTTT
cdr3_aa: CSVLSNSGNTIYF

d_call: .
v_call: TRBV9
j_call: TRBJ1-6
clone_size: .
cdr3_nt: TGTGCCAGCAGCTCTTCCCCGGGACACGGAGACTCCTATAATTCACCCCTCCACTTT
cdr3_aa: CASSSSPGHGDSYNSPLHF

d_call: .
v_call: TRBV7-9
j_call: TRBJ2-7
clone_size: many
cdr3_nt: TGTGCCAGCAGCTTTTCCGACTACGAGCAGTACTTC
cdr3_aa: CASSFSDYEQYF